These 10 T cell receptor beta chains originate from one sample sequenced in a study of human T cells and chemical hapten exposure. TCRdb recomputed calls from the RACE reads with MiXCR, one row per CDR3 protein. Here the sample spans a few hundred thousand distinct CDR3 sequences, just under 8% being singletons. This sample's time point: pre-sensitization, week 0. Treatment described: therapeutic diphenylcyclopropenone sensitization with weekly scalp DPC. Sequencing was performed on whole blood, taken in connection with sensitization to the hapten diphenylcyclopropenone (DPC). The receptors were gathered from a man younger than 35 with alopecia areata. Some clones in this sample may be carry-over from other donors' samples.

The chain couples TRBV6-1 to TRBJ1-5; 9 nucleotides match TRBD1. Trimming took 7 bases from V and 7 from J; bases not matched to a gene: 17. The CDR3 contains 17 residues. Per germline, CDR1 MNHNS and CDR2 SASEGT. The CDR3 region is CASTYPPGQGGYQPQHF. The DNA of the CDR3 is TGTGCCAGCACATACCCACCGGGACAGGGAGGGTACCAGCCCCAGCATTTT.

This chain uses TRBV14 with TRBJ2-1; D is perhaps TRBD1 (6 bases). Germline CDR1 and CDR2: SGHDN and FVKESK. V was shortened by 7 bases and J by 9 bases, with 13 bases between the two germline ends. This CDR3 spans 12 amino acids. CDR3 amino acids: CASNFRGREQFF. The CDR3, as DNA: TGTGCCAGCAATTTCAGGGGACGTGAGCAGTTCTTC.

The chain joins TRBV6-2 or TRBV6-3 to TRBJ2-3; TRBD1 might be the D (6 bases). Germline CDR1 reads MNHEY; CDR2 reads SVGEGT. The CDR3 sequence is 14 residues long. The V gene lost 4 bases and the J gene lost 2 bases, with 10 bases spanning the gap. The CDR3 DNA reads as TGTGCCAGCAGTTTCAACAGGGTCACAGATACGCAGTATTTT. Translated, it gives CASSFNRVTDTQYF.

This clonotype was observed at least ten times. This chain joins TRBV15 and TRBJ2-3; TRBD2 might be the D (6 bases). Trimming took off 1 base at V and 2 bases at J, with 10 bases between the two ends. This CDR3 has 15 amino acids. Germline CDR1 and CDR2: LNHNV and YYDKDF (reference sequence). The CDR3 spells CATSRGRGPTDTQYF. DNA for the CDR3: TGTGCCACCAGCAGAGGGCGGGGACCCACAGATACGCAGTATTTT.

This clonotype was observed a few times. V is TRBV27 and J is TRBJ2-1, with 13 bases aligning to TRBD2. CDR1 is MNHEY and CDR2 is SMNVEV in the germline V gene (reference sequence). This CDR3 has 18 residues. V shed 3 bases, J shed 2 bases, and the junction held 7 bases outside the gene matches. The CDR3 loop is CASSFRTSGGHPYNEQFF. The CDR3 DNA reads as TGTGCCAGCAGTTTCCGGACTAGCGGGGGTCATCCCTACAATGAGCAGTTCTTC.

This clonotype occurred many times. The V and J genes are TRBV20-1 and TRBJ1-4; 8 bases line up with TRBD1. CDR3 size: 14 residues. In germline, CDR1 is DFQATT, CDR2 SNEGSKA (reference sequence). The V gene end was trimmed by 2 bases and the J gene end by 7 bases; junction bases not matched to a gene: 6. CDR3 amino acids: CSARKTGVGEKLFF. CDR3 nucleotides: TGCAGTGCTAGAAAGACAGGGGTCGGTGAAAAACTGTTTTTT.

The sample holds a few counts of this clonotype. V usage is TRBV20-1 and J usage is TRBJ2-1; D is unclear. The CDR3 is made up of 10 amino acids. Trimming cost V 6 bases and J 10 bases, with 10 bases left between them. Germline V gene sequence: CDR1 DFQATT, CDR2 SNEGSKA (reference sequence). In nucleotides, the CDR3 is TGCAGTGCCTATTCACAAGAGCAGTTCTTC. Translating gives CSAYSQEQFF.

This clonotype was seen repeatedly, ten times or more. The chain combines TRBV7-7 with TRBJ2-2; 7 bases are shared with TRBD2. This CDR3 has 15 residues. Unmatched junction bases numbered 5, after V lost 5 bases and J lost 2 bases. Germline V CDR1 and CDR2: SSHAT, FNYEAQ (reference sequence). The CDR3 protein is CASSPEGLNTGELFF. The CDR3 DNA sequence: TGTGCCAGCAGCCCCGAGGGACTAAACACCGGGGAGCTGTTTTTT. The full variable domain, rest sourced from reference TRBV7-7 and TRBJ2-2, is GAGVSQSPRYKVTKRGQDVTLRCDPISSHATLYWYQQALGQGPEFLTYFNYEAQPDKSGLPSDRFSAERPEGSISTLTIQRTEQRDSAMYRCASSPEGLNTGELFFGEGSRLTVL.

In this sample, this clonotype turned up a few times. The V gene is TRBV4-3, the J gene TRBJ2-1, with D possibly matching TRBD1 (6 bases). Germline V gives CDR1 LGHNA, CDR2 YSLEER. The CDR3 loop spans 16 amino acids. V was cut by 4 bases and J by 8 bases, with 21 bases left in between. CDR3 in amino acids: CASSLAGRGGFDEQFF. The CDR3, as DNA: TGCGCCAGCAGCCTGGCTGGACGTGGGGGCTTTGATGAGCAGTTCTTC.

CDR3 coding DNA: TGTGCCAGCAGGAGGGCGGGGGTGAACACAGATACGCAGTATTTT. It yields the protein CASRRAGVNTDTQYF. This chain links TRBV5-6 with TRBJ2-3; 7 positions agree with TRBD2. Germline-derived CDR1 and CDR2 are SGHDT and YYEEEE. V lost 5 bases to trimming and J lost 2 bases; unmatched junction nucleotides: 8. This CDR3 has 15 residues.